Listed below are T cell receptor beta chains from one sample, sequenced in a study of CD8 T cells in ankylosing spondylitis. TCRdb re-analysed the 5' RACE reads in MiXCR, keeping a single row per CDR3 protein. The data hold about 190,000 distinct CDR3 sequences, with approximately 12% observed a single time. Sequenced: blood, either unsorted or a sorted T cell fraction (not recorded which). The receptors shown here come from a female donor with ankylosing spondylitis or in good health (not recorded which). The CDR3 runs from the conserved cysteine through the conserved F or W. A D gene is named only where the DNA matches it firmly. Size is stated for part of the rows, as once, few or many counts, or as a class when the clone is expanded.

>TRBJ2-1|TRBV12-3/TRBV12-4|16|many|TRBD2
CASSTDLAGRFNEQFF
TGTGCCAGCAGTACCGATCTAGCGGGTCGGTTTAATGAGCAGTTCTTC
>TRBJ1-2|TRBV7-9|12|many|.
CASSLSLYGYTF
TGTGCCAGCAGCTTATCCCTCTATGGCTACACCTTC
>TRBJ1-2|TRBV27|14|many|TRBD1
CASSSLTGGASYTF
TGTGCCAGCAGTTCACTCACAGGGGGCGCGAGCTACACCTTC
>TRBJ1-2|TRBV28|15|.|.
CASSGRGLANYDYTF
TGTGCCAGCAGCGGAAGGGGTTTAGCTAACTATGACTACACCTTC
>TRBJ2-7|TRBV4-3|13|few|.
CASSQSGRYEQYF
TGCGCCAGCAGCCAATCCGGGAGATACGAGCAGTACTTC
>TRBJ2-2|TRBV6-2/TRBV6-3|15|.|.
CASSSSGPETGELFF
TGTGCCAGCAGTTCCTCCGGGCCCGAAACCGGGGAGCTGTTTTTT
>TRBJ2-1|TRBV5-1|15|many|.
CASSLEGRTRNEQFF
TGCGCCAGCAGCTTGGAAGGGAGAACCAGGAATGAGCAGTTCTTC
>TRBJ1-4|TRBV19|13|many|.
CASQAARGEKLFF
TGTGCCAGTCAGGCCGCGAGAGGTGAAAAACTGTTTTTT
>TRBJ1-2|TRBV3-1|13|few|.
CASSQGWHDGYTF
TGTGCCAGCAGCCAAGGGTGGCACGATGGCTACACCTTC
>TRBJ2-5|TRBV5-4|13|.|TRBD2
CASTTSGSKTQYF
TGTGCCAGCACCACTAGCGGGAGTAAGACCCAGTACTTC
>TRBJ2-3|TRBV7-8|15|many|.
CASSLEGPAGDTQYF
TGTGCCAGCAGCTTAGAAGGCCCCGCCGGCGATACGCAGTATTTT
>TRBJ1-1|TRBV12-3/TRBV12-4|14|many|.
CASRLMNRDSWAFF
TGTGCCAGCAGACTCATGAACAGGGATTCGTGGGCTTTCTTT
>TRBJ2-1|TRBV12-3/TRBV12-4|13|many|.
CASSRTAYNEQFF
TGTGCCAGCAGTCGGACAGCTTACAATGAGCAGTTCTTC
>TRBJ2-1|TRBV7-2|13|many|.
CASSFSYYNEQFF
TGTGCCAGCAGCTTCTCCTACTACAATGAGCAGTTCTTC
>TRBJ1-2|TRBV6-2/TRBV6-3|14|few|TRBD1
CASRKSGQDYGYTF
TGTGCCAGCAGAAAAAGCGGACAGGACTATGGCTACACCTTC
>TRBJ2-2|TRBV28|15|many|.
CASRIRDTPTGELFF
TGTGCCAGCAGGATCCGGGACACACCCACCGGGGAGCTGTTTTTT
>TRBJ2-1|TRBV20-1|13|.|TRBD2
CSALAGGPDEQFF
TGCAGTGCATTAGCGGGAGGGCCGGATGAGCAGTTCTTC
>TRBJ1-5|TRBV7-2|15|many|.
CASSSATGRHQPQHF
TGTGCCAGCAGCTCCGCCACAGGGAGACATCAGCCCCAGCATTTT
>TRBJ1-4|TRBV12-3/TRBV12-4|14|many|TRBD1
CASLDRGRGEKLFF
TGTGCCAGCTTGGACAGGGGGCGAGGGGAAAAACTGTTTTTT
>TRBJ2-2|TRBV20-1|12|many|.
CSGRLNTGELFF
TGCAGTGGAAGATTGAACACCGGGGAGCTGTTTTTT
>TRBJ2-1|TRBV3-1|13|many|.
CASSHTEYNEQFF
TGTGCCAGCAGCCATACTGAGTACAATGAGCAGTTCTTC
>TRBJ1-1|TRBV5-1|15|many|TRBD1
CASSLNRGLNTEAFF
TGCGCCAGCAGCTTAAACAGGGGATTGAACACTGAAGCTTTCTTT
>TRBJ2-1|TRBV3-1|15|.|TRBD2
CASCLSGATDNEQFF
TGTGCCTCCTGCCTAAGCGGGGCGACCGACAATGAGCAGTTCTTC
>TRBJ2-1|TRBV2|14|.|TRBD2
CASGSSGNDNEQFF
TGTGCCAGCGGATCTAGCGGGAATGACAATGAGCAGTTCTTC
>TRBJ2-1|TRBV28|15|few|TRBD2
CASSLRGVERNEQFF
TGTGCCAGCAGTCTCCGGGGGGTAGAACGTAATGAGCAGTTCTTC
>TRBJ1-6|TRBV20-1|13|many|TRBD1
CSALDQGGSPLHF
TGCAGTGCTCTAGACCAGGGGGGTTCACCCCTCCACTTT
>TRBJ2-7|TRBV7-2|15|.|TRBD2
CASSFGGSASYEQYF
TGTGCCAGCAGCTTCGGCGGGAGCGCGTCCTACGAGCAGTACTTC
>TRBJ2-7|TRBV11-2|11|many|.
CASSPENEQYF
TGTGCCAGCAGCCCTGAAAACGAGCAGTACTTC
>TRBJ2-7|TRBV29-1|12|many|TRBD1
CSTGTGVHEQYF
TGCAGCACGGGGACAGGGGTCCACGAGCAGTACTTC
>TRBJ2-7|TRBV29-1|15|.|TRBD1
CSVGATGQGAREQYF
TGCAGCGTTGGCGCAACGGGACAGGGGGCTCGTGAGCAGTACTTC
>TRBJ2-5|TRBV7-2|14|few|.
CASSLDSLGETQYF
TGTGCCAGCAGCTTAGACTCTTTGGGGGAGACCCAGTACTTC
>TRBJ1-3|TRBV29-1|14|many|TRBD1
CSVMDRVSGNTIYF
TGCAGCGTGATGGACAGGGTCTCTGGAAACACCATATATTTT
>TRBJ1-2|TRBV4-1|14|many|TRBD1
CASSQEERTGAYTF
TGCGCCAGCAGCCAAGAAGAGAGGACAGGGGCATACACCTTC
>TRBJ2-1|TRBV3-1|16|.|TRBD2
CASSQVSGRAFNEQFF
TGTGCCAGCAGCCAAGTTAGCGGGAGGGCTTTCAATGAGCAGTTCTTC
>TRBJ2-1|TRBV10-2|14|many|TRBD2
CASSALAGVIEQFF
TGCGCCAGCAGTGCACTAGCGGGAGTTATTGAGCAGTTCTTC
>TRBJ2-3|TRBV3-1|15|.|.
CASSQAGPSTDTQYF
TGTGCCAGCAGCCAAGCGGGGCCTAGCACAGATACGCAGTATTTT
>TRBJ2-7|TRBV30|13|few|.
CAWSVVSPYEQCF
TGTGCCTGGAGTGTCGTTTCGCCTTACGAGCAGTGCTTC
>TRBJ2-7|TRBV20-1|15|many|TRBD2
CSASLRASGTGEQYF
TGCAGTGCTAGCCTTCGGGCTAGCGGGACCGGCGAGCAGTACTTC
>TRBJ2-1|TRBV7-8|15|few|.
CASSLVPYLNNEQFF
TGTGCCAGCAGCTTAGTGCCCTACCTTAACAATGAGCAGTTCTTC
>TRBJ2-7|TRBV5-1|17|many|TRBD1
CASSLDVGQAYPYEQYF
TGCGCCAGCAGCTTGGATGTGGGACAGGCTTACCCATACGAGCAGTACTTC
>TRBJ2-7|TRBV25-1|14|.|.
CASSEAGSMGEQYF
TGTGCCAGCAGTGAGGCAGGGTCCATGGGCGAGCAGTACTTC
>TRBJ1-4|TRBV7-8|15|few|.
CASSLVRGLGEKLFF
TGTGCCAGCAGCTTAGTCAGGGGCCTGGGAGAAAAACTGTTTTTT
>TRBJ2-7|TRBV20-1|12|many|.
CSAGDFSYEQYF
TGCAGTGCTGGGGACTTCTCCTACGAGCAGTACTTC
>TRBJ2-7|TRBV20-1|17|few|TRBD2
CSAGLLAGRDGAYEQYF
TGCAGTGCTGGGCTACTAGCGGGAAGAGACGGGGCCTACGAGCAGTACTTC
>TRBJ1-5|TRBV16|12|many|.
CASSQSPQPQHF
TGTGCCAGCAGCCAATCCCCCCAGCCCCAGCATTTT
>TRBJ2-5|TRBV15|15|few|.
CATSRDNQGGETQYF
TGTGCCACCAGCAGAGATAACCAGGGTGGAGAGACCCAGTACTTC
>TRBJ1-6|TRBV12-3/TRBV12-4|14|many|.
CASSFRVYNSPLHF
TGTGCCAGCAGTTTTCGGGTGTATAATTCACCCCTCCACTTT
>TRBJ1-2|TRBV20-1|13|.|TRBD1
CSASSGTVLSYTF
TGCAGTGCTTCCTCCGGGACAGTACTAAGCTACACCTTC
>TRBJ1-2|TRBV20-1|15|many|TRBD1
CSANLQNRDSYGYTF
TGCAGTGCCAACCTGCAAAACCGGGACAGCTATGGCTACACCTTC
>TRBJ1-2|TRBV6-1|12|.|.
CASSDRPGGYTF
TGTGCCAGCAGCGACCGCCCGGGTGGCTACACCTTC
>TRBJ1-4|TRBV4-3|15|many|.
CASSLPPGGDEKLFF
TGCGCCAGCAGCCTTCCCCCGGGAGGGGATGAAAAACTGTTTTTT